One sample yielded the 13 T cell receptor beta chains listed below, sequenced in a study of metastatic and nonmetastatic thyroid tumors. TCRdb re-called the PCR reads with MiXCR. The table lists tens of thousands of clones, 24% of them singletons. No patient had received any treatment before thyroid surgery. Material for sequencing was tumor tissue. The receptors here all came from a female donor with papillary thyroid cancer or a benign thyroid nodule (not recorded which). Some clones in this sample may be carry-over from other donors' samples.

This clone was seen a handful of times. This chain uses TRBV6-1 with TRBJ2-7; TRBD2 matches at 7 bases. There are 14 residues in the CDR3. The V gene end was trimmed by 6 bases and the J gene end by 6 bases; junction bases not matched to a gene: 11. From germline, CDR1 is MNHNS and CDR2 SASEGT. CDR3 in amino acids: CASRSPGLVCEQYF. CDR3 nucleotide sequence: TGTGCCAGCAGGTCCCCTGGACTAGTGTGCGAGCAGTACTTC.

This clone showed up many times. This chain links TRBV9 with TRBJ2-3, with TRBD2 matching 9 bases. This CDR3 region has 15 residues. Germline V gene data show CDR1 as SGDLS and CDR2 as YYNGEE. V was clipped by 4 bases and J by 3 bases; unmatched bases: 6. The CDR3 DNA reads as TGTGCCAGCAGCCCTCTAGCGGGGCTGACAGATACGCAGTATTTT. Protein product: CASSPLAGLTDTQYF.

This chain's CDR3 is CASRSDGSSTDTQYF. CDR3 in DNA: TGCGCCAGCAGGTCGGACGGGTCTAGCACAGATACGCAGTATTTT. This sequence joins TRBV5-1 and TRBJ2-3; D remains ambiguous. Trimming removed 5 bases from V and 0 bases from J, with 13 bases in between. This CDR3 comprises 15 residues. CDR1 and CDR2 from the germline V gene are SGHRS and YFSETQ.

This clone was picked up a small number of times. The chain uses TRBV5-1 and TRBJ2-1; 11 positions agree with TRBD2. This CDR3 has 16 amino acids. Germline assignment: CDR1 SGHRS and CDR2 YFSETQ. V trimming: 4 bases; J trimming: 7 bases; junction bases outside the gene matches: 10. As DNA, the CDR3 is TGCGCCAGCAGCCCCCTCCTAGCGGGAGGAGGAAATGAGCAGTTCTTC. Translated, it gives CASSPLLAGGGNEQFF. The full variable domain, rest sourced from reference TRBV5-1 and TRBJ2-1, is KAGVTQTPRYLIKTRGQQVTLSCSPISGHRSVSWYQQTPGQGLQFLFEYFSETQRNKGNFPGRFSGRQFSNSRSEMNVSTLELGDSALYLCASSPLLAGGGNEQFFGPGTRLTVL.

Many counts were recorded for this clone. This CDR3 reads CSASTGGTGNEQFF. Here the CDR3 DNA reads TGCAGTGCTAGCACAGGGGGCACGGGAAATGAGCAGTTCTTC. J is TRBJ2-1 and V is TRBV20-1; 9 bases align to TRBD1. V lost 3 bases and J lost 7; bases outside the gene matches: 7. This CDR3 is 14 amino acids long. Germline lookup yields CDR1 DFQATT and CDR2 SNEGSKA (reference sequence).

The chain is built from TRBV18 and TRBJ2-1; the D is unclear. Trimming cost V 6 bases and J 4 bases, with 13 bases left between them. The CDR3 loop spans 14 amino acids. Germline values: CDR1 KGHSH, CDR2 LQKENI. CDR3 residues: CASSYTGYYNEQFF. In DNA, the CDR3 is TGTGCCAGCTCTTATACCGGTTATTACAATGAGCAGTTCTTC.

The genes are TRBV24-1 and TRBJ2-2, with 11 bases aligning to TRBD1. This CDR3 comprises 15 residues. Germline values: CDR1 KGHDR, CDR2 SFDVKD. V trimming: 9 bases; J trimming: 4 bases; junction bases outside the gene matches: 6. The chain's CDR3 is CATSGTGGFTGELFF. The CDR3 coding sequence is TGTGCCACCTCCGGGACAGGGGGATTCACCGGGGAGCTGTTTTTT.

J is TRBJ1-2 and V is TRBV20-1; D gene uncertain. The length of the CDR3 is 13 residues. Germline V CDR1 and CDR2: DFQATT, SNEGSKA (reference sequence). V dropped 5 bases and J dropped 4 bases, with 14 bases sitting between them. The CDR3 loop reads CSARHGGIYGYTF. CDR3 in DNA: TGCAGTGCTCGACATGGAGGGATCTATGGCTACACCTTC.

This chain joins TRBV27 and TRBJ2-7; 9 bases are shared with TRBD2. CDR1 is MNHEY, CDR2 SMNVEV, per germline (reference sequence). The junction had 4 bases not matched to a gene; V was cut back by 3 bases and J by 4 bases. This CDR3 spans 14 amino acids. The CDR3 region is CASSLESGRYEQYF. The CDR3 DNA reads as TGTGCCAGCAGTTTGGAAAGCGGGAGGTACGAGCAGTACTTC.

The chain uses TRBV15 and TRBJ2-1; TRBD2 aligns across 11 bases. J was trimmed by 6 bases and V by 0 bases; bases with no gene match: 4. The CDR3 contains 16 residues. Germline assignment: CDR1 LNHNV and CDR2 YYDKDF (reference sequence). CDR3 sequence reads: CATSRELAGEPNEQFF. The CDR3 nucleotides are TGTGCCACCAGCAGAGAACTAGCGGGAGAGCCCAATGAGCAGTTCTTC. The whole variable domain, remainder taken from reference TRBV15 and TRBJ2-1, is DAMVIQNPRYQVTQFGKPVTLSCSQTLNHNVMYWYQQKSSQAPKLLFHYYDKDFNNEADTPDNFQSRRPNTSFCFLDIRSPGLGDTAMYLCATSRELAGEPNEQFFGPGTRLTVL.

This clone was seen at least ten times. The chain recombines TRBV7-2 with TRBJ2-5; 9 bases map to TRBD2. The CDR3 extends over 16 amino acids. Germline CDR1 is SGHTA and CDR2 is FQGNSA. V was clipped by 1 base and J by 3 bases; unmatched bases: 6. The CDR3 DNA sequence: TGTGCCAGCAGCTTAGGCGGGAGGGCCAGGGAAGAGACCCAGTACTTC. It codes for CASSLGGRAREETQYF.

This clone has ten or more counts. The CDR3 sequence is CASSLAGGADTQYF. The CDR3 DNA reads TGTGCCAGCAGCTTAGCGGGAGGCGCAGATACGCAGTATTTT. The chain uses TRBV7-2 and TRBJ2-3; D might be TRBD2 (6 bases). V was trimmed by 0 bases and J by 4 bases, leaving 8 bases between them. Germline V lookup: CDR1 SGHTA, CDR2 FQGNSA. The CDR3 is 14 amino acids.

J is TRBJ2-7 and V is TRBV6-5; 8 bases agree with TRBD2. Germline lookup yields CDR1 MNHEY and CDR2 SVGAGI. V gave up 4 bases and J gave up 2 bases; unmatched junction bases: 4. The CDR3 covers 14 residues. CDR3 sequence (DNA): TGTGCCAGCAGTTTCGGAGCGGGGGCCTACGAGCAGTACTTC. Its translation: CASSFGAGAYEQYF.